This TCR beta chain was recovered during a study of cytotoxic CD8 clonotypes in ibrutinib-treated CLL. Findings of the study overall: The study found clonality rose at ibrutinib response, then fell toward baseline at progression.

Investigators sought sequencing depths of between 1 in 200,000 and 1 in 1 million T cells. Clones were read by immunoSEQ multiplex PCR, and TCRdb kept only the in-frame ones, dropping some. There are around 160,000 clones in the sample; 70% to 90% occur only once, and about 2.9% lies in the top ten. Concerning this clone itself: As yet, its antigen is unknown.

Germline lookup yields CDR1 MDHEN and CDR2 SYDVKM. V lost 6 bases to trimming and J lost 1 base, with 16 bases between them. The CDR3 loop spans 15 amino acids. Source: PBMCs, taken at disease progression, from a patient treated with ibrutinib. The origin of this receptor is a human donor with chronic lymphocytic leukemia. The rearrangement joins TRBV28 to TRBJ2-7, with D possibly being TRBD1 or TRBD2 (5 bases each). The chain's CDR3 is CASRTPRDGSYEQYF. In DNA form, the CDR3 reads TGTGCCAGCAGGACTCCTAGGGACGGGTCCTACGAGCAGTACTTC.